This TCR beta chain was sequenced in a study of blood T cell repertoires in COVID-19. Study summary: Samples representing acute and convalescent COVID-19 were sourced from the United States, Italy and Spain. PBMCs, B-cell-depleted T cells, or T cells were the source of the cDNA or gDNA that made up the material.

This clone appeared a few times. In germline, CDR1 is SGHNT, CDR2 YYREEE (reference sequence). The CDR3 extends over 13 amino acids. Trimming took 4 bases from V and 1 from J, leaving 9 bases between them. In the study's own analysis: Using reference gene primer amplification, nucleated cell counts were estimated. This table comes from immunoSEQ multiplex PCR, and its TCRdb copy is limited to in-frame clones, with some not included. The V and J calls and clone size are taken from that table; D and trimming were inferred from the DNA. The table lists roughly 180,000 clones, 75% to 80% of them singletons.

Sequencing was done on a sample of peripheral blood. The chain uses TRBV5-4 and TRBJ2-7, with a possible D match to TRBD1 (6 bases). The clonotype comes from a woman in her fifties or sixties with active or convalescent COVID-19. The CDR3 is CASSPGQSYEQYF. For the CDR3, the DNA is TGTGCCAGCAGCCCGGGACAATCCTACGAGCAGTACTTC. Together with reference TRBV5-4 and TRBJ2-7, the CDR3 gives the full variable domain: ETGVTQSPTHLIKTRGQQVTLRCSSQSGHNTVSWYQQALGQGPQFIFQYYREEENGRGNFPPRFSGLQFPNYSSELNVNALELDDSALYLCASSPGQSYEQYFGPGTRLTVT.